What follows is one TCR beta chain and its context. Its target antigen remains unknown. Base qualities are not at hand, and no much larger clone is one base apart. From a lookup of the germline V gene (reference sequence), CDR1 and CDR2 are GTSNPN and SVGIG. V is reduced by 0 bases and J by 8 bases, leaving a spacing of 10 bases between them. There are 13 amino acids in the CDR3, from cysteine to phenylalanine inclusive. Only CDR3 DNA is held: 39 bases, read in frame from base 1. The data were obtained in a study of blood T cell repertoires in COVID-19 (dated by TCRdb to the early 2020s). Describing the broader study: Samples covering the acute and convalescent phases of COVID-19 were provided by collaborators in the United States, Italy and Spain. Nearly every sample came with metadata listing a de-identified subject ID, COVID-19 status, age in years and sex. The repertoires were released in a freely available public database meant as a resource for research on the immune response to SARS-CoV-2. Where HLA class I and class II types were available, the types were taken from metadata supplied by the sample provider, not from assay-based typing. The dataset comprised deeply sampled blood TCRbeta repertoires from subjects exposed to, actively infected with, or recovered from COVID-19. The samples were drawn from the first 160 participants of the ongoing ImmuneRACE study and from some 1,300 subjects provided by 6 global collaborators. The material from the prospective study consisted of cDNA or gDNA derived from T cells, B-cell-depleted T cells, or PBMCs. Study-level results and caveats: Clinical and demographic metadata were provided uncurated, with the amount varying by source and participant.

Participants in the prospective study were aged roughly 18 to 100 years, lived in some 24 United States geographic areas, and enrolled through a virtual design. In the prospective study, participants were assigned to cohorts based on the clinical history participants reported in a screening survey and a study questionnaire. Recovered participants in ImmuneRACE Cohort 3 were defined as having two consecutive negative NP/OP PCR tests, clearance from a healthcare professional, or resolution of symptoms. In the prospective study, mobile phlebotomists collected whole blood, serum and a nasopharyngeal or oropharyngeal swab from each participant. Additional blood draws and questionnaires over an approximately 2-month period could optionally be provided by prospective study participants. Blood samples from the prospective study were shipped frozen or at room temperature prior to DNA extraction. The immunoSEQ Assay, a bias-controlled multiplex PCR, was used to amplify TCRbeta CDR3 regions from genomic DNA. Under the source paper's analysis protocol: Nucleated cell counts per sample were estimated from amplification of reference gene primers within the assay. To quantify the absolute abundance of each unique TCRbeta CDR3 rearrangement, sequence reads were collapsed and filtered. For each sample, productive Simpson clonality was calculated by taking the square root of Simpson's diversity index across productive rearrangements. Held by TCRdb, this immuneACCESS table contains in-frame sequences only and omits some clones. Under half of the omission traces to an unresolved V gene where checked; the cause of the rest is unknown. From that table come the V and J calls and clone size; the DNA was used to work out D and trimming. Present in this sample are 250,000 to 300,000 clones, around nine tenths of which were seen just once. More than 0.95% of the sample is held by the ten biggest clonotypes.

The specimen was PBMCs or T cells enriched from blood (not recorded which). Recombination connected TRBV30 to TRBJ1-4; confidence is insufficient to name the D gene. The source is a young woman who had recovered from COVID-19. In nucleotide form, the sequence is TGTGCCTGGAGTGTGTTGAGAAAAGAAAAACTGTTTTTT. This translates into CAWSVLRKEKLFF.